This T cell receptor (beta chain) was captured in a study of control samples from healthy donors and cancer patients. Libraries were prepared by immunoSEQ multiplex PCR; TCRdb keeps only in-frame clonotypes and omits some of them. The sample records roughly 200,000 clones, approximately 91% being singletons. With 3 bases removed from V and 2 bases from J, the gap between germline ends came to 10 bases. This CDR3 region has 14 residues. Germline CDR1 ENHRY, CDR2 SYGVKD. The clonotype was recovered from a man aged 30 to 39 in good health. Sequences were obtained from blood. J is TRBJ2-5 and V is TRBV10-3; weak D call: TRBD2 (5 bases). The CDR3 DNA sequence: TGTGCCATCAGTGAAGGAGCGGAACAAGAGACCCAGTACTTC. It codes for CAISEGAEQETQYF.